The rows below give T cell receptor beta chains drawn from one sample of a study of OX40 agonist ivuxolimab in advanced cancers. Generated by immunoSEQ multiplex PCR, the TCRdb table keeps only in-frame clones and is missing some. The sample has tens of thousands of clones; around four fifths are singletons. This sample comprised CD4+ or CD8+ T cells sorted from blood, obtained in a trial of the OX40 agonist ivuxolimab. Receptors originate from an adult with an advanced solid tumor such as melanoma, head and neck, liver or kidney cancer. Each CDR3 is given with its conserved first and last residue. The D gene is left open where the match is weak. Not all rows give a size; the values are once, few, many and, for expanded clones, a class.

TRBJ2-2,NA,TRBV27,medium-sized,TGTGCCACCGGCGTAACAGGACTCACCACCGGGGAGCTGTTTTTT,CATGVTGLTTGELFF
TRBJ2-3,NA,TRBV14,once,TGTGCCAGCAGCCACGATGGGGGGGATACGCAGTATTTT,CASSHDGGDTQYF
TRBJ1-3,TRBD1,TRBV29-1,NA,TGCAGCGTTGAAGACGGGACAGTGAGGGGAAACACCATATATTTT,CSVEDGTVRGNTIYF
TRBJ2-7,NA,TRBV7-2,NA,TGTGCCAGCAGCTTAGCAGGGGACCCGGCCTACGAGCAGTACTTC,CASSLAGDPAYEQYF
TRBJ1-4,NA,TRBV27,NA,TGTGCCAGCAGTTTCGGAGGTGGAAAACTGTTTTTT,CASSFGGGKLFF
TRBJ2-3,NA,TRBV15,NA,TGTGCCACCAGCGGTGCCTACCGGGACACAGGCCCCGATACGCAGTATTTT,CATSGAYRDTGPDTQYF
TRBJ1-2,NA,TRBV7-9,NA,TGTGCCAGCAGCGAAGGGGGGACGGATGGCTACACCTTC,CASSEGGTDGYTF
TRBJ1-1,TRBD1,TRBV27,few,TGTGCCAGCAAGGTAACATCGGGACAGATTCTTTACACTGAAGCTTTCTTT,CASKVTSGQILYTEAFF
TRBJ2-1,NA,TRBV11-2,NA,TGTGCCAGCAGCTTAGATCCAGGAACTAACCCCTACAATGAGCAGTTCTTC,CASSLDPGTNPYNEQFF
TRBJ1-5,NA,TRBV27,NA,TGTGCCAGCCGGACAGATATTAGCAATCAGCCCCAGCATTTT,CASRTDISNQPQHF
TRBJ2-3,NA,TRBV27,NA,TGTGCCAGCAGTTTGACAGGAAGCACAGATACGCAGTATTTT,CASSLTGSTDTQYF
TRBJ2-7,NA,TRBV7-8,NA,TGTGCCAGCCAGGGAATAGCCTACGAGCAGTACTTC,CASQGIAYEQYF
TRBJ2-1,NA,TRBV28,NA,TGTGCCAGCAGTTCCCCCAGGGGTGTTGTAGATGAGCAGTTCTTC,CASSSPRGVVDEQFF
TRBJ2-1,NA,TRBV7-9,NA,TGTGCCAGCAGCCCGACTACCCTCAATGAGCAGTTCTTC,CASSPTTLNEQFF
TRBJ1-6,NA,TRBV7-8,medium-sized,TGTGCCAGCAGCTTTGGTAATTCACCCCTCCACTTT,CASSFGNSPLHF
TRBJ2-1,NA,TRBV11-3,NA,TGTGCCAGCAGTAGTCCCGGTAGTTACAATGAGCAGTTCTTC,CASSSPGSYNEQFF
TRBJ2-1,NA,TRBV6-4,NA,TGTGCCAGCAGTGCTGAACAGGACGGGTACAATGAGCAGTTCTTC,CASSAEQDGYNEQFF
TRBJ2-7,TRBD2,TRBV4-2,NA,TGTGCCAGCAGCCAGGCCGGGACTAGAGTCTACGAGCAGTACTTC,CASSQAGTRVYEQYF
TRBJ2-7,TRBD1,TRBV4-1,NA,TGCGCCAGCAGCCACACCGGGACAGCCTACGAGCAGTACTTC,CASSHTGTAYEQYF
TRBJ2-4,NA,TRBV5-6,once,TGTGCCAGCAGCTTGGCCCAAGCCAAAAACATTCAGTACTTC,CASSLAQAKNIQYF
TRBJ2-2,TRBD1,TRBV7-3,NA,TGTGCCAGCAGCCAGATGACAGGGGTTAGTCGGGAGCTGTTTTTT,CASSQMTGVSRELFF
TRBJ2-1,NA,TRBV5-4,NA,TGTGCCAGCAGCCCCCGAGGGAGGGGGCGCAATGGGGATGAGCAGTTCTTC,CASSPRGRGRNGDEQFF
TRBJ2-6,NA,TRBV6-4,NA,TGTGCCAGCAGTCAGGGGAGCGATGGGGCCAACGTCCTGACTTTC,CASSQGSDGANVLTF
TRBJ2-1,NA,TRBV27,NA,TGTGCCAGCAGTTTGGGCGGCTCCTACAATGAGCAGTTCTTC,CASSLGGSYNEQFF
TRBJ2-1,NA,TRBV27,once,TGTGCCAGCAGTTTATCGGGTGAGCAGTTCTTC,CASSLSGEQFF
TRBJ2-3,NA,TRBV11-3,NA,TGTGCCAGCAGCCACGGGACCCTCACAGATACGCAGTATTTT,CASSHGTLTDTQYF
TRBJ2-7,TRBD2,TRBV4-1,NA,TGCGCCAGCAGCCAAGTGTTTAGCGGGACCTACGAGCAGTACTTC,CASSQVFSGTYEQYF
TRBJ2-2,TRBD1,TRBV7-6,few,TGTGCCAGCAGCGGATCTCCGGGACAGGGGGCGCACACCGGGGAGCTGTTTTTT,CASSGSPGQGAHTGELFF
TRBJ2-3,NA,TRBV13,NA,TGTGCCAGCAGCTCCGGGACTGGCACGCAGTATTTT,CASSSGTGTQYF
TRBJ2-7,NA,TRBV14,NA,TGTGCCAGCAGCCTGGACGCCGGCCCCTACGAGCAGTACTTC,CASSLDAGPYEQYF
TRBJ2-5,TRBD2,TRBV5-1,NA,TGCGCCAGCAGCCGCACGAGGACTAGCGGGAGAGGAGAGACCCAGTACTTC,CASSRTRTSGRGETQYF
TRBJ1-1,TRBD1,TRBV7-9,few,TGTGCCAGCAGCTCTGCAGACAGGGGTGGGAACACTGAAGCTTTCTTT,CASSSADRGGNTEAFF
TRBJ1-5,TRBD1,TRBV7-7,NA,TGTGCTAGCAGCTTGAGTATTACAGGGGTCTCAGATCAGCCCCAGCATTTT,CASSLSITGVSDQPQHF
TRBJ2-1,NA,TRBV19,NA,TGTGCCAGTAGTATATCCGGGAGTGGCAATGAGCAGTTCTTC,CASSISGSGNEQFF
TRBJ2-7,TRBD1,TRBV27,NA,TGTGCCAGCAGACAGACAGGGACCTACGAGCAGTACTTC,CASRQTGTYEQYF
TRBJ1-1,NA,TRBV10-3,NA,TGTGCCATCTCGACAGGCGACCTTGAAGCTTTCTTT,CAISTGDLEAFF
TRBJ1-2,NA,TRBV28,NA,TGTGCCAGCAGGACGACAGCGTTTTCTAACTATGGCTACACCTTC,CASRTTAFSNYGYTF
TRBJ2-6,NA,TRBV11-2,once,TGTGCCAGCAGGACAGGTAGCTCTGGGGCCAACGTCCTGACTTTC,CASRTGSSGANVLTF
TRBJ2-7,NA,TRBV27,NA,TGTGCCAGCAGCCCCCGGGTGGGAAACGAGCAGTACTTC,CASSPRVGNEQYF
TRBJ2-1,NA,TRBV27,NA,TGTGCCAGCAGTCACACCTTTACAAGTGAGCAGTTCTTC,CASSHTFTSEQFF
TRBJ1-4,NA,TRBV28,once,TGTGCCAGCAGTTTATTAGCCGGGGCAGCTGAAAAACTGTTTTTT,CASSLLAGAAEKLFF
TRBJ1-5,NA,TRBV15,NA,TGTGCCACCAGTGGCGATTATAGCAATCAGCCCCAGCATTTT,CATSGDYSNQPQHF
TRBJ2-7,NA,TRBV27,NA,TGTGCCAGCAGTTTCCTTACCGGGGCAGGACGCACTTACGAGCAGTACTTC,CASSFLTGAGRTYEQYF
TRBJ2-1,TRBD2,TRBV25-1,NA,TGTGCCAGCAGTGAATATGGCCCAGGCGGGAGCTCCTACAATGAGCAGTTCTTC,CASSEYGPGGSSYNEQFF
TRBJ1-5,NA,TRBV5-6,NA,TGTGCCAGCAGCAAGCGACAAGGGAATCAGCCCCAGCATTTT,CASSKRQGNQPQHF
TRBJ1-6,NA,TRBV6-5,NA,TGTGCCAGCAGTTACTCATCCGGGGGCAATTCACCCCTCCACTTT,CASSYSSGGNSPLHF
TRBJ1-2,TRBD1,TRBV28,NA,TGTGCCAGCAGTTTATCAGAGGGGGCGCACAACTATGGCTACACCTTC,CASSLSEGAHNYGYTF
TRBJ1-4,NA,TRBV7-2,once,TGTGCCAGCAGCTTAGCGGGGGGAGCTAATGAAAAACTGTTTTTT,CASSLAGGANEKLFF
TRBJ2-1,TRBD2,TRBV4-1,few,TGCGCCAGCAGCCAATCCGGGGGGGGCTTCTACAATGAGCAGTTCTTC,CASSQSGGGFYNEQFF
TRBJ1-1,TRBD1,TRBV27,NA,TGTGCCAGCAGTCCCCCTTGGACAGGGGGCGAAGCTTTCTTT,CASSPPWTGGEAFF
TRBJ1-2,NA,TRBV7-3,NA,TGTGCCAGCAGCCAATACCACGGGGGCGACTATGGCTACACCTTC,CASSQYHGGDYGYTF
TRBJ2-7,TRBD1,TRBV30,NA,TGTGCCTGGACAGGGGGCATTACCTACGAGCAGTACTTC,CAWTGGITYEQYF
TRBJ1-2,TRBD1,TRBV6-1,NA,TGTGCCAGCAGTGAAGCCCAGGACAGGGCGAATGGCTACACCTTC,CASSEAQDRANGYTF
TRBJ1-1,NA,TRBV11-2,NA,TGTGCCAGCAGCTTAGATCCCGGGCCAGGATTTGAAGCTTTCTTT,CASSLDPGPGFEAFF
TRBJ2-2,TRBD1,TRBV9,NA,TGTGCCAGCAGCCCGGGGACAGGTCTCGGCACCGGGGAGCTGTTTTTT,CASSPGTGLGTGELFF
TRBJ1-2,TRBD1,TRBV6-5,NA,TGTGCCAGCAGTACGACAGGGGGCGCCTATGGCTACACCTTC,CASSTTGGAYGYTF
TRBJ2-7,NA,TRBV4-3,once,TGCGCCAGCAGCCAAATAGGGACAAATAGAGGGGAGCAGTACTTC,CASSQIGTNRGEQYF
TRBJ2-3,TRBD1,TRBV6-4,NA,TGTGCCAGCAGTGACTCAGGGGGCGGCACAGATACGCAGTATTTT,CASSDSGGGTDTQYF
TRBJ2-7,NA,TRBV7-8,NA,TGTGCCAGCAGCCTTCTAGGAGACGAGCAGTACTTC,CASSLLGDEQYF